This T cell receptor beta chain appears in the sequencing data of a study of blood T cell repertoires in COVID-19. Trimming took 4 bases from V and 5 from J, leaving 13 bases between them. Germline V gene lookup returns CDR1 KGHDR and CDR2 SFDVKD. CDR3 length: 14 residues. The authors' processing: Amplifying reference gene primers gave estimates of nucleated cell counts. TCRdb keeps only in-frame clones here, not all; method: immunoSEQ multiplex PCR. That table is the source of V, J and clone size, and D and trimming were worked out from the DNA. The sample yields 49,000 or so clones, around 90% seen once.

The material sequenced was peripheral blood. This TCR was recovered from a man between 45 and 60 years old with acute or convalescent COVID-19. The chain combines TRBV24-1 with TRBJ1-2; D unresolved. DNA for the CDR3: TGTGCCACCAGTGACCCGGGAAGGATATATGGCTACACCTTC. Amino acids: CATSDPGRIYGYTF.